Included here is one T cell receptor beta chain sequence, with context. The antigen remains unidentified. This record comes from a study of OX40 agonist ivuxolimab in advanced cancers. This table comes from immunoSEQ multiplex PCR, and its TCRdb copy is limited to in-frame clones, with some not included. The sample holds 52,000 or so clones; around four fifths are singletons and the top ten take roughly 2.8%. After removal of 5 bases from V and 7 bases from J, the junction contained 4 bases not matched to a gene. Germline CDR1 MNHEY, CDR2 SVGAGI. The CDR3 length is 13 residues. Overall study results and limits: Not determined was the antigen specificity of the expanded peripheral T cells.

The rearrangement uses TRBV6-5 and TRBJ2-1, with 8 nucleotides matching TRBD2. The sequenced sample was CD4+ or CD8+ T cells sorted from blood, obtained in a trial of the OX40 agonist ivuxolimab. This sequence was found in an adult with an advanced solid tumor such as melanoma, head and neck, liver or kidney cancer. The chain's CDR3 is CASSARGGNEQFF. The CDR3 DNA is TGTGCCAGCAGTGCACGGGGGGGGAATGAGCAGTTCTTC.